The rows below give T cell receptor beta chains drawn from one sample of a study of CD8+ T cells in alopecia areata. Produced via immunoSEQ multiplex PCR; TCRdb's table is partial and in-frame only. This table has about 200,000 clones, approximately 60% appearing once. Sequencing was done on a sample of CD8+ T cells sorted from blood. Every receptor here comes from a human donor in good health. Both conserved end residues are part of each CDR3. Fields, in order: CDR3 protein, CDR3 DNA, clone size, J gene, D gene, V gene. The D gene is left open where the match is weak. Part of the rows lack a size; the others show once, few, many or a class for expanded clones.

CDR3 protein: CASSQYHGRQETQYF; CDR3 DNA: TGCGCCAGCAGCCAGTACCATGGGCGACAAGAGACCCAGTACTTC; clone size: few; J gene: TRBJ2-5; D gene: -; V gene: TRBV4-1
CDR3 protein: CASSPSSGRSYEQYF; CDR3 DNA: TGTGCCAGCAGCCCCAGTTCAGGGCGATCCTACGAGCAGTACTTC; clone size: -; J gene: TRBJ2-7; D gene: -; V gene: TRBV9
CDR3 protein: CASSELNTANYGYTF; CDR3 DNA: TGTGCCAGCAGTGAACTGAATACAGCGAACTATGGCTACACCTTC; clone size: -; J gene: TRBJ1-2; D gene: -; V gene: TRBV6-1
CDR3 protein: CASSEIQETYGYTF; CDR3 DNA: TGTGCCAGCAGTGAAATTCAGGAGACCTATGGCTACACCTTC; clone size: -; J gene: TRBJ1-2; D gene: -; V gene: TRBV2
CDR3 protein: CASSRPGADGYTF; CDR3 DNA: TGTGCCAGCAGCCGCCCGGGGGCGGATGGCTACACCTTC; clone size: once; J gene: TRBJ1-2; D gene: -; V gene: TRBV9
CDR3 protein: CAALWGLGQPQHF; CDR3 DNA: TGTGCCGCCCTGTGGGGGCTCGGTCAGCCCCAGCATTTT; clone size: -; J gene: TRBJ1-5; D gene: -; V gene: TRBV30
CDR3 protein: CASSMAPNTEAFF; CDR3 DNA: TGTGCCAGTAGTATGGCCCCGAACACTGAAGCTTTCTTT; clone size: -; J gene: TRBJ1-1; D gene: -; V gene: TRBV19
CDR3 protein: CASSLAGGDYGYTF; CDR3 DNA: TGCGCCAGCAGCTTGGCAGGGGGCGACTATGGCTACACCTTC; clone size: -; J gene: TRBJ1-2; D gene: TRBD1; V gene: TRBV5-1
CDR3 protein: CASSLVDTEAFF; CDR3 DNA: TGTGCCAGCAGCTTGGTGGACACTGAAGCTTTCTTT; clone size: -; J gene: TRBJ1-1; D gene: -; V gene: TRBV5-6
CDR3 protein: CASSSPTVYAYEQYF; CDR3 DNA: TGCGCCAGCAGCTCCCCGACAGTTTACGCCTACGAGCAGTACTTC; clone size: few; J gene: TRBJ2-7; D gene: -; V gene: TRBV5-1
CDR3 protein: CASSLGGHGYTF; CDR3 DNA: TGTGCCAGCAGCTTAGGGGGCCATGGCTACACCTTC; clone size: few; J gene: TRBJ1-2; D gene: -; V gene: TRBV13
CDR3 protein: CASSLRDGDGYTF; CDR3 DNA: TGTGCCAGCAGCCTAAGGGACGGAGATGGCTACACCTTC; clone size: few; J gene: TRBJ1-2; D gene: -; V gene: TRBV11-2
CDR3 protein: CSAVGGSYTDTQYF; CDR3 DNA: TGCAGCGCGGTTGGGGGGTCTTACACAGATACGCAGTATTTT; clone size: -; J gene: TRBJ2-3; D gene: -; V gene: TRBV29-1
CDR3 protein: CASSDGLAGEETQYF; CDR3 DNA: TGTGCCAGTAGTGACGGGCTAGCGGGCGAAGAGACCCAGTACTTC; clone size: -; J gene: TRBJ2-5; D gene: TRBD2; V gene: TRBV19
CDR3 protein: CASSSLGADNEQFF; CDR3 DNA: TGTGCCAGCAGTTCCCTGGGGGCGGACAATGAGCAGTTCTTC; clone size: once; J gene: TRBJ2-1; D gene: -; V gene: TRBV27
CDR3 protein: CASSLGSTSYYNEQFF; CDR3 DNA: TGCGCCAGCAGCTTGGGCAGTACCTCCTACTACAATGAGCAGTTCTTC; clone size: -; J gene: TRBJ2-1; D gene: -; V gene: TRBV5-1
CDR3 protein: CASSSEASGGHEQYF; CDR3 DNA: TGTGCCAGCAGCTCAGAGGCTAGCGGGGGGCACGAGCAGTACTTC; clone size: few; J gene: TRBJ2-7; D gene: TRBD2; V gene: TRBV7-6
CDR3 protein: CSTSVDYGYTF; CDR3 DNA: TGCAGCACGAGCGTTGACTATGGCTACACCTTC; clone size: -; J gene: TRBJ1-2; D gene: -; V gene: TRBV29-1
CDR3 protein: CASRQLGEDTQYF; CDR3 DNA: TGTGCCAGCAGGCAGCTGGGGGAGGATACGCAGTATTTT; clone size: -; J gene: TRBJ2-3; D gene: -; V gene: TRBV6-5
CDR3 protein: CAWSDLAAYNEQFF; CDR3 DNA: TGTGCCTGGAGTGATCTGGCGGCCTACAATGAGCAGTTCTTC; clone size: -; J gene: TRBJ2-1; D gene: -; V gene: TRBV30
CDR3 protein: CASSLTGADTQYF; CDR3 DNA: TGCGCCAGCAGCTTGACTGGGGCAGATACGCAGTATTTT; clone size: -; J gene: TRBJ2-3; D gene: -; V gene: TRBV5-1
CDR3 protein: CSVELGTVDAFF; CDR3 DNA: TGCAGCGTTGAACTGGGGACAGTGGATGCTTTCTTT; clone size: -; J gene: TRBJ1-1; D gene: TRBD1; V gene: TRBV29-1
CDR3 protein: CASSLITEQNYGYTF; CDR3 DNA: TGTGCCAGCAGCTTAATCACGGAACAAAACTATGGCTACACCTTC; clone size: -; J gene: TRBJ1-2; D gene: -; V gene: TRBV7-9
CDR3 protein: CASSQGFLGETQYF; CDR3 DNA: TGTGCCAGCAGTCAGGGGTTTTTGGGGGAGACCCAGTACTTC; clone size: -; J gene: TRBJ2-5; D gene: -; V gene: TRBV6-6
CDR3 protein: CASERGVMGYTF; CDR3 DNA: TGTGCCTCAGAAAGGGGCGTTATGGGCTACACCTTC; clone size: -; J gene: TRBJ1-2; D gene: -; V gene: TRBV30
CDR3 protein: CASSEAQRGKGGELFF; CDR3 DNA: TGTGCCAGCAGTGAAGCGCAGAGAGGGAAGGGCGGGGAGCTGTTTTTT; clone size: once; J gene: TRBJ2-2; D gene: -; V gene: TRBV2
CDR3 protein: CASMGAGGLDTQYF; CDR3 DNA: TGTGCCAGCATGGGAGCGGGGGGTCTGGATACGCAGTATTTT; clone size: -; J gene: TRBJ2-3; D gene: TRBD2; V gene: TRBV4-2
CDR3 protein: CASTATSGGVDTQYF; CDR3 DNA: TGTGCCAGCACTGCGACTAGCGGGGGGGTGGATACGCAGTATTTT; clone size: -; J gene: TRBJ2-3; D gene: TRBD2; V gene: TRBV6-1
CDR3 protein: CASSSLRGVRGYTF; CDR3 DNA: TGTGCCAGCAGCTCTCTCAGGGGCGTTAGAGGCTACACCTTC; clone size: -; J gene: TRBJ1-2; D gene: -; V gene: TRBV5-6
CDR3 protein: CASSKLHGGETQYF; CDR3 DNA: TGTGCCAGTAGTAAATTACACGGAGGGGAGACCCAGTACTTC; clone size: -; J gene: TRBJ2-5; D gene: -; V gene: TRBV19
CDR3 protein: CASSPGSYEQYF; CDR3 DNA: TGTGCCAGCAGCCCGGGCTCCTACGAGCAGTACTTC; clone size: -; J gene: TRBJ2-7; D gene: -; V gene: TRBV9
CDR3 protein: CASSRRGGDEQYF; CDR3 DNA: TGTGCCAGCAGTCGACGGGGGGGCGACGAGCAGTACTTC; clone size: -; J gene: TRBJ2-7; D gene: TRBD2; V gene: TRBV6-5
CDR3 protein: CSVGQGELTGTQYF; CDR3 DNA: TGCAGCGTTGGACAGGGCGAACTTACGGGTACGCAGTATTTT; clone size: -; J gene: TRBJ2-3; D gene: TRBD1; V gene: TRBV29-1
CDR3 protein: CASSMGSGSYEQYF; CDR3 DNA: TGTGCCAGTAGTATGGGGAGCGGCTCCTACGAGCAGTACTTC; clone size: once; J gene: TRBJ2-7; D gene: -; V gene: TRBV19
CDR3 protein: CASSRLGTGLYF; CDR3 DNA: TGTGCCAGCAGTCGTTTGGGGACAGGTCTGTACTTC; clone size: -; J gene: TRBJ2-7; D gene: TRBD1; V gene: TRBV27
CDR3 protein: CAWSAGRVNTEAFF; CDR3 DNA: TGTGCCTGGAGTGCCGGACGGGTCAACACTGAAGCTTTCTTT; clone size: -; J gene: TRBJ1-1; D gene: -; V gene: TRBV30
CDR3 protein: CASLPTKARQETQYF; CDR3 DNA: TGTGCCAGTCTCCCCACGAAGGCGCGGCAAGAGACCCAGTACTTC; clone size: -; J gene: TRBJ2-5; D gene: -; V gene: TRBV2
CDR3 protein: CAWSVGQGLETQYF; CDR3 DNA: TGTGCCTGGAGTGTAGGCCAGGGGTTAGAGACCCAGTACTTC; clone size: -; J gene: TRBJ2-5; D gene: -; V gene: TRBV30
CDR3 protein: CASRLASGGPYNEQFF; CDR3 DNA: TGTGCCAGCAGGTTAGCTAGCGGGGGGCCCTACAATGAGCAGTTCTTC; clone size: -; J gene: TRBJ2-1; D gene: TRBD2; V gene: TRBV5-6
CDR3 protein: CASTHGTGDNYSNQPQHF; CDR3 DNA: TGTGCCAGCACCCACGGGACAGGGGACAACTATAGCAATCAGCCCCAGCATTTT; clone size: -; J gene: TRBJ1-5; D gene: TRBD1; V gene: TRBV7-9
CDR3 protein: CASSQDVAPNTGELFF; CDR3 DNA: TGTGCCAGCAGCCAAGATGTGGCGCCCAACACCGGGGAGCTGTTTTTT; clone size: -; J gene: TRBJ2-2; D gene: -; V gene: TRBV4-2
CDR3 protein: CASSTSDRFHEQYF; CDR3 DNA: TGTGCCAGCAGCACATCGGACAGGTTTCACGAGCAGTACTTC; clone size: -; J gene: TRBJ2-7; D gene: TRBD1; V gene: TRBV11-2
CDR3 protein: CSVRGGAYYGYTF; CDR3 DNA: TGCAGCGTCCGAGGGGGCGCCTATTATGGCTACACCTTC; clone size: -; J gene: TRBJ1-2; D gene: TRBD1; V gene: TRBV29-1
CDR3 protein: CASRVGLASETQYF; CDR3 DNA: TGTGCCAGCAGGGTCGGACTAGCTAGTGAGACCCAGTACTTC; clone size: -; J gene: TRBJ2-5; D gene: TRBD2; V gene: TRBV6-1
CDR3 protein: CASMPWQRGPDTQYF; CDR3 DNA: TGTGCCAGCATGCCCTGGCAAAGGGGGCCAGATACGCAGTATTTT; clone size: -; J gene: TRBJ2-3; D gene: TRBD1; V gene: TRBV9
CDR3 protein: CASSQATGEVETQYF; CDR3 DNA: TGCGCCAGCAGCCAAGCGACAGGGGAGGTCGAGACCCAGTACTTC; clone size: few; J gene: TRBJ2-5; D gene: TRBD1; V gene: TRBV4-1
CDR3 protein: CSVVDRGQSLGYGYTF; CDR3 DNA: TGCAGCGTGGTGGACAGGGGGCAGAGTTTGGGCTATGGCTACACCTTC; clone size: -; J gene: TRBJ1-2; D gene: TRBD1; V gene: TRBV29-1
CDR3 protein: CASSIGWQNNEKLFF; CDR3 DNA: TGTGCCAGTAGTATAGGGTGGCAGAATAATGAAAAACTGTTTTTT; clone size: -; J gene: TRBJ1-4; D gene: -; V gene: TRBV19
CDR3 protein: CASRQGSSYEQYF; CDR3 DNA: TGTGCCAGCAGACAGGGGAGCTCCTACGAGCAGTACTTC; clone size: -; J gene: TRBJ2-7; D gene: TRBD1; V gene: TRBV2
CDR3 protein: CASSYSRGGNTEAFF; CDR3 DNA: TGTGCCAGCAGTTACTCGAGGGGTGGAAACACTGAAGCTTTCTTT; clone size: -; J gene: TRBJ1-1; D gene: -; V gene: TRBV6-6
CDR3 protein: CASSVAAVYTEAFF; CDR3 DNA: TGTGCCAGCAGCGTAGCTGCAGTCTACACTGAAGCTTTCTTT; clone size: -; J gene: TRBJ1-1; D gene: -; V gene: TRBV9
CDR3 protein: CASSPDTDTQYF; CDR3 DNA: TGTGCCAGCAGCCCGGACACAGATACGCAGTATTTT; clone size: -; J gene: TRBJ2-3; D gene: -; V gene: TRBV4-2
CDR3 protein: CASSQREGAENGYTF; CDR3 DNA: TGCGCCAGCAGCCAAAGGGAGGGGGCGGAAAATGGCTACACCTTC; clone size: -; J gene: TRBJ1-2; D gene: TRBD1; V gene: TRBV4-1
CDR3 protein: CASSLNRVDGYTF; CDR3 DNA: TGCGCCAGCAGCTTGAACAGGGTGGATGGCTACACCTTC; clone size: once; J gene: TRBJ1-2; D gene: -; V gene: TRBV5-1
CDR3 protein: CSVPQTNYGYTF; CDR3 DNA: TGCAGCGTCCCGCAGACCAACTATGGCTACACCTTC; clone size: -; J gene: TRBJ1-2; D gene: -; V gene: TRBV29-1
CDR3 protein: CAWSVIQGAYEKLFF; CDR3 DNA: TGTGCCTGGAGTGTTATACAGGGGGCATATGAAAAACTGTTTTTT; clone size: -; J gene: TRBJ1-4; D gene: TRBD1; V gene: TRBV30
CDR3 protein: CASSESGSNQPQHF; CDR3 DNA: TGTGCCAGCAGTGAGTCGGGGAGTAATCAGCCCCAGCATTTT; clone size: -; J gene: TRBJ1-5; D gene: -; V gene: TRBV25-1
CDR3 protein: CASSLEAGNPDTQYF; CDR3 DNA: TGCGCCAGCAGCTTGGAGGCGGGGAACCCAGATACGCAGTATTTT; clone size: -; J gene: TRBJ2-3; D gene: -; V gene: TRBV5-1
CDR3 protein: CASSPGTSYEQYF; CDR3 DNA: TGTGCCAGCAGCCCGGGGACTAGCTACGAGCAGTACTTC; clone size: -; J gene: TRBJ2-7; D gene: TRBD2; V gene: TRBV11-2
CDR3 protein: CASSQQGGDNEQFF; CDR3 DNA: TGCGCCAGCAGCCAACAGGGGGGGGACAATGAGCAGTTCTTC; clone size: -; J gene: TRBJ2-1; D gene: -; V gene: TRBV4-1